One and the same sample provided the 13 T cell receptor beta chains below, sequenced in a study of memory CD4+ T cells and cytomegalovirus serostatus. The sort gate was single viable CD3+CD4+CD8-CD45RO+ cells for memory CD4+ T cells. This table comes from immunoSEQ multiplex PCR, and its TCRdb copy is limited to in-frame clones, with some not included. Among 30,000 to 50,000 clones, roughly four fifths were seen once, and the ten largest hold about 0.73%. Sequences were obtained from memory CD4+ T cells from blood. The source is an adult in good health and CMV-seronegative.

The chain couples TRBV1 to TRBJ2-7. TRBV1 constitutes a pseudogene. There are 14 residues in the CDR3. CDR3 sequence (DNA): TGCACCAGCAGCCCGACGACGACCGCCTACGAGCAGTACTTC. This sequence encodes CTSSPTTTAYEQYF.

The chain combines TRBV5-4 with TRBJ2-2; tentatively, D is TRBD2 (6 bases). Germline V CDR1 and CDR2: SGHNT, YYREEE (reference sequence). The CDR3 has 16 residues. Trimming left V 4 bases short and J 4 bases short, with 17 bases between. DNA of the CDR3: TGTGCCAGCAGCACCGGGGGTTGGCGCGCCACCGGGGAGCTGTTTTTT. Its translation is CASSTGGWRATGELFF. The full variable domain, in which reference TRBV5-4 and TRBJ2-2 provide the parts outside the CDR3, is ETGVTQSPTHLIKTRGQQVTLRCSSQSGHNTVSWYQQALGQGPQFIFQYYREEENGRGNFPPRFSGLQFPNYSSELNVNALELDDSALYLCASSTGGWRATGELFFGEGSRLTVL.

The gene calls are TRBV4-1 and TRBJ1-2, with D unclear. V dropped 1 base and J dropped 6 bases, with 21 bases sitting between them. Germline CDR1 and CDR2: MGHRA and YSYEKL. This CDR3 region has 17 residues. The CDR3 loop reads CASSQGWSTGVLDGYTF. CDR3 DNA: TGCGCCAGCAGCCAAGGGTGGAGTACTGGCGTTCTGGATGGCTACACCTTC.

The chain couples TRBV6-5 to TRBJ1-5; D perhaps matches TRBD1 (5 bases). The CDR3 extends over 13 amino acids. Between the trimmed V and J ends, which lost 2 bases and 8 bases, there was a span of 10 bases. The V gene's germline CDR1 is MNHEY and CDR2 SVGAGI. The CDR3 sequence is CASSYRGSEPQHF. The CDR3 DNA sequence: TGTGCCAGCAGTTACCGGGGGAGCGAGCCCCAGCATTTT.

V and J are TRBV4-1 and TRBJ1-2, with D perhaps TRBD1 (6 bases). This CDR3 contains 19 residues. Germline CDR1 reads MGHRA; CDR2 reads YSYEKL. V was shortened by 4 bases and J by 0 bases, with 24 bases between the two germline ends. DNA for the CDR3: TGCGCCAGCAGCCCCACTGCTCTTGTGCCCGGACAGACTAACTATGGCTACACCTTC. Translated, it gives CASSPTALVPGQTNYGYTF.

The rearrangement uses TRBV30 and TRBJ1-1; a weak D match, TRBD1 (5 bases). CDR1 is GTSNPN, CDR2 SVGIG, per germline (reference sequence). The CDR3 runs to 12 residues. Trimming shortened V by 0 bases and J by 9 bases, and 11 bases separated the two germline ends. CDR3 residues: CAWSVGQGQAFF. CDR3 nucleotide sequence: TGTGCCTGGAGTGTCGGGCAGGGTCAAGCTTTCTTT.

V and J are TRBV10-3 and TRBJ1-5; 8 bases align to TRBD1. J gave up 4 bases and V 6 bases, and 5 bases lay outside the gene matches. The CDR3 runs 14 residues. The germline V gene has CDR1 ENHRY and CDR2 SYGVKD. CDR3 amino acids: CAISLDRGNQPQHF. CDR3 bases: TGTGCCATCAGCCTCGACAGGGGAAATCAGCCCCAGCATTTT.

This clone was observed a single time. This sequence joins TRBV6-5 and TRBJ2-5, with D possibly being TRBD1 (6 bases). Germline V gene sequence: CDR1 MNHEY, CDR2 SVGAGI. The CDR3 has 14 residues. Deletions cut 6 bases from V and 5 bases from J, with 16 bases between. The CDR3 loop reads CASRGDKLGETQYF. CDR3 coding DNA: TGTGCCAGCAGGGGGGACAAATTGGGGGAGACCCAGTACTTC.

This chain joins TRBV5-1 and TRBJ2-3; maybe TRBD2 (5 bases). Germline loops: CDR1 SGHRS, CDR2 YFSETQ. The V and J ends lost 4 bases and 0 bases respectively, with 12 bases between them. The CDR3 has 15 residues. CDR3 in DNA: TGCGCCAGCAGCGCAGGACTCGTTAGCACAGATACGCAGTATTTT. Its protein product is CASSAGLVSTDTQYF.

The sample holds a few counts of this clone. The V and J genes are TRBV6-6 and TRBJ2-1; D is undetermined. The V gene's germline CDR1 is MNHNY and CDR2 SVGAGI (reference sequence). This CDR3 has 13 residues. V was cut by 6 bases and J by 5 bases, with 11 bases left in between. The CDR3 spells CASSLRPNNEQFF. CDR3 bases: TGTGCCAGCAGCTTACGACCGAACAATGAGCAGTTCTTC.

The CDR3 sequence is CASSQSPGTGMEKLFF. For the CDR3, the DNA is TGTGCCAGCAGCCAATCCCCCGGGACAGGGATGGAAAAACTGTTTTTT. This chain connects TRBV4-2 to TRBJ1-4; 9 bases are shared with TRBD1. The germline V gene encodes CDR1 LGHNA and CDR2 YNFKEQ. With 2 bases clipped from V and 8 bases from J, the junction kept 9 bases outside the gene matches. The CDR3 runs to 16 residues.

V usage is TRBV27 and J usage is TRBJ2-2; D remains ambiguous. There are 13 residues in the CDR3. The ends were cut back, 2 bases at V and 9 bases at J, with 10 bases in the middle. Germline-derived CDR1 and CDR2 are MNHEY and SMNVEV (reference sequence). The CDR3 sequence is CASSLEYHRELFF. Here the CDR3 DNA reads TGTGCCAGCAGTTTAGAGTACCACCGGGAGCTGTTTTTT.

This chain joins TRBV7-2 and TRBJ1-4; no firm D call. The CDR3 covers 13 residues. V was clipped by 6 bases and J by 7 bases, with 12 bases between them. Looked up from germline, CDR1 is SGHTA and CDR2 is FQGNSA. CDR3 DNA: TGTGCCAGCAGTACTACCGGACGTGAAAAACTGTTTTTT. Encoded protein: CASSTTGREKLFF.